This entry features one TCR beta chain sequence. Its antigen is still unknown. This entry comes from a study of cytomegalovirus exposure and HLA in healthy donors. Study-level results: As a later analysis showed, several of the most significant clusters appeared to be linked to common viral pathogens.

PCR was performed using 60 Vbeta and 13 Jbeta primers. Measured with immunoSEQ multiplex PCR; TCRdb has only the in-frame clones, and not every one. This table holds roughly 220,000 clones, approximately 80% found once. Source material: PBMCs. This clonotype was sampled from a man aged 25-45 years in good health and CMV-seronegative.

CDR3 coding DNA: TGTGCCGGGGAGACAGGGGGAGAGGGGACCATATATTTT. Amino acid sequence: CAGETGGEGTIYF. This chain connects TRBV6-5 to TRBJ1-3, with 9 bases that match TRBD1. The V gene's germline CDR1 is MNHEY and CDR2 SVGAGI. V dropped 11 bases and J dropped 10; count of bases not matched to a gene: 12. The CDR3 contains 13 residues.